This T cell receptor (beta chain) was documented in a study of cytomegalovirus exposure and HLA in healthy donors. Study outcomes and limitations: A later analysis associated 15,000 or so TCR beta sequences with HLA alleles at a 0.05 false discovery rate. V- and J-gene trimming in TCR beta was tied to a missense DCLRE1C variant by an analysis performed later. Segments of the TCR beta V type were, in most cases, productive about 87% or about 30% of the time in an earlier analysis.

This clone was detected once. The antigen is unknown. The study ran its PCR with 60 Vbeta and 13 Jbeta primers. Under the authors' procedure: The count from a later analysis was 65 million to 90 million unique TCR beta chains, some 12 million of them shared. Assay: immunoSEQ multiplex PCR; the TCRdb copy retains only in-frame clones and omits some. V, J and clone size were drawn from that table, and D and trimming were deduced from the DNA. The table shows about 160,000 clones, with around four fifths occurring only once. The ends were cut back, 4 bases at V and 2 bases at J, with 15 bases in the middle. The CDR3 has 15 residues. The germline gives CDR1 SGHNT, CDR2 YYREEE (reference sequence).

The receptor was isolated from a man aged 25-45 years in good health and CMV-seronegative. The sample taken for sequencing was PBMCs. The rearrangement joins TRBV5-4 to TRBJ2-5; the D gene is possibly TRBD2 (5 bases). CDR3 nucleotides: TGTGCCAGCAGCCCGGACTTAGCAGAGCAAGAGACCCAGTACTTC. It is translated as CASSPDLAEQETQYF.